Here is one T cell receptor beta chain with its context. The data belong to a study of chronic HIV infection and antiretroviral therapy. TCRdb itself ran the 5' RACE reads through MiXCR, one entry per CDR3 protein. The sample has tens of thousands of distinct CDR3 sequences, around 8.7% seen once. V was pared by 1 base and J by 3 bases, with 8 bases of the junction left unmatched. Germline CDR1 and CDR2: MDHEN and SYDVKM. The CDR3 sequence is 16 residues long. The chain joins TRBV28 to TRBJ2-7; 8 nucleotides line up with TRBD2. The clonotype was recovered from an adult who had HIV and had not received antiretroviral therapy, or was an uninfected healthy control (not recorded which). Sequences were obtained from peripheral blood. CDR3 in amino acids: CASSLLRLAGSYEQYF. CDR3 nucleotide sequence: TGTGCCAGCAGTTTATTGCGTCTAGCGGGCAGCTACGAGCAGTACTTC.